The rows below give T cell receptor beta chains drawn from one sample of a study of cytomegalovirus exposure and HLA in healthy donors. Libraries were prepared by immunoSEQ multiplex PCR; TCRdb keeps only in-frame clonotypes and omits some of them. The table has around 130,000 clones, approximately 80% seen once. Sequenced: PBMCs. The receptors shown here come from a woman aged 18-30 years in good health and CMV-seronegative. Both conserved end residues are part of each CDR3. Each record gives: D gene, clone size, V gene, J gene, CDR3 DNA, CDR3 protein. The D gene is left open where the match is weak. Size values are once, few and many counts, or a class for expanded clones, and some rows have none.

d_gene: TRBD2; abundance: .; v_gene: TRBV6-1; j_gene: TRBJ2-1; CDR3nt: TGTGCCAGCGTAAAAACTCTAGCGGGAGCTAATGAGCAGTTCTTC; CDR3aa: CASVKTLAGANEQFF
d_gene: .; abundance: .; v_gene: TRBV2; j_gene: TRBJ1-2; CDR3nt: TGTGCCAGCAGTGAGGGGGGGGCGGAGCTCTTC; CDR3aa: CASSEGGAELF
d_gene: .; abundance: .; v_gene: TRBV6-1; j_gene: TRBJ2-7; CDR3nt: TGTGCCAGCAACACAGACCTGAGATCCTACGAGCAGTACTTC; CDR3aa: CASNTDLRSYEQYF
d_gene: TRBD1; abundance: .; v_gene: TRBV4-2; j_gene: TRBJ1-1; CDR3nt: TGTGCCAGCAGTCGGCCGGGACAGGGGCCCCTGGTGAACACTGAAGCTTTCTTT; CDR3aa: CASSRPGQGPLVNTEAFF
d_gene: .; abundance: .; v_gene: TRBV6-5; j_gene: TRBJ2-7; CDR3nt: TGTGCCAGCAGTTACGGAGCGGCAACCGTGAGGTACGAGCAGTACTTC; CDR3aa: CASSYGAATVRYEQYF
d_gene: .; abundance: .; v_gene: TRBV1; j_gene: TRBJ2-7; CDR3nt: TGCACCAGCAGCCAAGAAGGGACTAGCGGGAGTTACGAGCAGTACTTC; CDR3aa: CTSSQEGTSGSYEQYF
d_gene: TRBD1; abundance: .; v_gene: TRBV5-4; j_gene: TRBJ2-7; CDR3nt: TGTGCCAGCAGACCTGAGACAGGGACCTACGAGCAGTACTTC; CDR3aa: CASRPETGTYEQYF
d_gene: TRBD2; abundance: once; v_gene: TRBV29-1; j_gene: TRBJ2-1; CDR3nt: TGCAGCGTTGTCGGACTAGCGGGAGGGCCATATGAGCAGTTCTTC; CDR3aa: CSVVGLAGGPYEQFF
d_gene: TRBD1; abundance: .; v_gene: TRBV7-2; j_gene: TRBJ1-1; CDR3nt: TGTGCCAGCACCCCGGGACAGGTTAACACTGAAGCTTTCTTT; CDR3aa: CASTPGQVNTEAFF
d_gene: .; abundance: few; v_gene: TRBV4-1; j_gene: TRBJ2-1; CDR3nt: TGCGCCAGCAGCCCCCTGAGGTCGGGGAATGAGCAGTTCTTC; CDR3aa: CASSPLRSGNEQFF
d_gene: TRBD2; abundance: .; v_gene: TRBV4-1; j_gene: TRBJ2-7; CDR3nt: TGCGCCAGCAGCCAAGTAGCCCAACTAGCGGGAGACGAGCAGTACTTC; CDR3aa: CASSQVAQLAGDEQYF
d_gene: TRBD2; abundance: .; v_gene: TRBV19; j_gene: TRBJ2-3; CDR3nt: TGTGCCAGCAGTAAGCGGGAGTATACAGATACGCAGTATTTT; CDR3aa: CASSKREYTDTQYF
d_gene: .; abundance: few; v_gene: TRBV13; j_gene: TRBJ2-5; CDR3nt: TGTGCCAGCAGCTTGGCGGGGGCGTTTGGAGAGACCCAGTACTTC; CDR3aa: CASSLAGAFGETQYF
d_gene: .; abundance: .; v_gene: TRBV11-2; j_gene: TRBJ1-1; CDR3nt: TGTGCCAGCAGCTTAACCGACAGGAACACTGAAGCTTTCTTT; CDR3aa: CASSLTDRNTEAFF
d_gene: .; abundance: .; v_gene: TRBV27; j_gene: TRBJ1-1; CDR3nt: TGTGCCAGCAATGGCAGGGCCAGTAACACTGAAGCTTTCTTT; CDR3aa: CASNGRASNTEAFF
d_gene: TRBD1; abundance: .; v_gene: TRBV6-5; j_gene: TRBJ2-7; CDR3nt: TGTGCCAGCAAGAGGTCACAGGGGTCTTCCTACGAGCAGTACTTC; CDR3aa: CASKRSQGSSYEQYF
d_gene: .; abundance: .; v_gene: TRBV7-9; j_gene: TRBJ1-1; CDR3nt: TGTGCCAGCAGTTCAGAGAACACTGAAGCTTTCTTT; CDR3aa: CASSSENTEAFF
d_gene: .; abundance: .; v_gene: TRBV27; j_gene: TRBJ2-7; CDR3nt: TGTGCCAGCAGTTTGGGGGCCCTCTCCTACGAGCAGTACTTC; CDR3aa: CASSLGALSYEQYF